These 19 T cell receptor beta chains were all obtained from the same sample, sequenced in a study of blood T cell repertoires in COVID-19. Sequenced by immunoSEQ multiplex PCR; TCRdb stores in-frame clones only, minus some. The sample lists more than 200,000 clones, roughly 84% occurring once. Input material: peripheral blood. All receptors derive from a man aged 60 to 69 with acute or convalescent COVID-19.

The sample holds one count of this clone. The chain couples TRBV11-2 to TRBJ2-1, with 9 nucleotides matching TRBD1. The CDR3 runs 15 residues. CDR1 SGHAT and CDR2 FQNNGV come from the germline V gene. The V segment lost 5 bases and the J segment 1 base; nucleotides outside the gene matches: 3. CDR3 region: CASSMDRGSYNEQFF. DNA of the CDR3: TGTGCCAGCAGCATGGACAGGGGATCCTACAATGAGCAGTTCTTC.

The chain uses TRBV3-1 (or the pseudogene TRBV3-2) and TRBJ1-5; TRBD1 matches 7 bases. Germline loops: CDR1 LGHDT, CDR2 YNNKEL (reference sequence). The CDR3 sequence is 16 residues long. V was clipped by 4 bases and J by 7 bases; unmatched bases: 13. The CDR3: CASSRTDRDGGQPQHF. CDR3 in DNA: TGTGCCAGCAGCCGAACAGACAGGGACGGAGGCCAGCCCCAGCATTTT.

The rearrangement joins TRBV18 to TRBJ1-4, with TRBD1 matching 10 bases. J was trimmed by 7 bases and V by 4 bases; bases with no gene match: 3. This CDR3 comprises 14 residues. From germline, CDR1 is KGHSH and CDR2 LQKENI. CDR3 bases: TGTGCCAGCTCACGGGACAGGGGAATTGAAAAACTGTTTTTT. Translating gives CASSRDRGIEKLFF.

This clone came up a few times. The chain carries TRBV7-8 and TRBJ1-3; D is unresolved. From germline, CDR1 is SGHVS and CDR2 FQNEAQ. V lost 4 bases and J 3 bases, leaving 13 bases between the germline ends. This CDR3 region has 15 residues. CDR3 in amino acids: CASSSSFGLGNTIYF. CDR3 nucleotide sequence: TGTGCCAGCAGCTCAAGTTTTGGACTTGGAAACACCATATATTTT.

The J gene is TRBJ2-1, the V gene TRBV14; D might be TRBD2 (6 bases). This CDR3 has 17 residues. V was shortened by 1 base and J by 0 bases, with 13 bases between the two germline ends. From germline, CDR1 is SGHDN and CDR2 FVKESK. The CDR3 is CASSQVGSINSYNEQFF. In nucleotides, the CDR3 is TGTGCCAGCAGCCAAGTCGGGAGCATCAACTCCTACAATGAGCAGTTCTTC.

The chain employs TRBV3-1 (or the pseudogene TRBV3-2) and TRBJ1-1; 8 bases map to TRBD1. The ends lost 4 bases at V and 6 bases at J; junction bases unmatched: 13. The CDR3 has 16 residues. Germline V gene data show CDR1 as LGHDT and CDR2 as YNNKEL (reference sequence). CDR3 coding DNA: TGTGCCAGCAGCCCTCGCTATTGGGGACAGGCGGCTGAAGCTTTCTTT. Translated: CASSPRYWGQAAEAFF.

V usage is TRBV5-1 and J usage is TRBJ2-7, with TRBD2 as a possible D gene (5 bases). CDR1 SGHRS and CDR2 YFSETQ come from the germline V gene. This CDR3 comprises 14 residues. Trimming removed 3 bases at V and 7 bases at J, with 17 bases between. CDR3 sequence (DNA): TGCGCCAGCAGCTACGACCCGAGCGGCACGGAGCAGTACTTC. Its protein product is CASSYDPSGTEQYF.

This clone was picked up a small number of times. The chain couples TRBV2 to TRBJ1-1; 9 nucleotides agree with TRBD1. V shed 7 bases, J shed 11 bases, and the junction held 5 bases outside the gene matches. The germline CDR1 and CDR2 sequences are SNHLY and FYNNEI. The CDR3 is 11 amino acids. CDR3 protein: CASIRTGDAFF. The CDR3 nucleotides read TGTGCCAGCATCCGGACAGGGGATGCTTTCTTT.

The chain combines TRBV10-3 with TRBJ2-1; 12 nucleotides align to TRBD2. V lost 2 bases, J lost 4 bases, and 3 bases stayed unmatched. CDR1 is ENHRY, CDR2 SYGVKD, per germline. This CDR3 is built from 16 residues. As DNA, the CDR3 is TGTGCCATCAGTGAGCGGACTAGCGGGACGTACAATGAGCAGTTCTTC. Amino acids: CAISERTSGTYNEQFF.

This sequence joins TRBV3-1 (or the pseudogene TRBV3-2) and TRBJ1-2; no firm D call. This CDR3 is 13 amino acids long. V lost 0 bases and J 8 bases, leaving 10 bases between the germline ends. Per germline, CDR1 LGHDT and CDR2 YNNKEL (reference sequence). The CDR3 sequence is CASSQEGSRGYTF. CDR3 DNA sequence: TGTGCCAGCAGCCAAGAGGGCAGTCGAGGCTACACCTTC.

The chain couples TRBV27 to TRBJ2-3, with 11 bases aligning to TRBD2. Looked up from germline, CDR1 is MNHEY and CDR2 is SMNVEV (reference sequence). The CDR3 consists of 15 residues. V lost 1 base and J lost 5; bases outside the gene matches: 2. The CDR3 region is CASSLYGTSGDTQYF. The CDR3 DNA is TGTGCCAGCAGTTTATACGGGACTAGCGGAGATACGCAGTATTTT.

CDR3 DNA: TGTGCCAGCAGTCCGGCTAGAGCTAACTATGGCTACACCTTC. Amino acid sequence: CASSPARANYGYTF. The V gene is TRBV9, the J gene TRBJ1-2; D remains ambiguous. The germline V gene encodes CDR1 SGDLS and CDR2 YYNGEE. The V end lost 5 bases, the J end lost 0 bases, and 11 bases lay between the germline ends. The CDR3 loop spans 14 amino acids.

The rearrangement joins TRBV7-2 to TRBJ2-7; the D gene is possibly TRBD1 (8 bases). V gave up 4 bases and J gave up 4 bases, with 26 bases separating them. Germline V gene sequence: CDR1 SGHTA, CDR2 FQGNSA. CDR3 length equals 18 residues. CDR3 sequence (DNA): TGTGCCAGCAGCTATCCCCTTGTGACAGGGGAGGGATATTACGAGCAGTACTTC. It encodes CASSYPLVTGEGYYEQYF.

The rearrangement links TRBV12-2 to TRBJ2-5; the table assigns TRBD1, which was not confirmed against the DNA. TRBV12-2 is classified as a pseudogene. This CDR3 comprises 13 residues. CDR3 sequence reads: CASRLSSGETQYF. The CDR3 bases are TGTGCAAGTCGCTTATCGTCAGGAGAGACCCAGTACTTC.

A note on this clone: This specimen includes other DNA sequences encoding the same CDR3. The V gene is TRBV7-9, the J gene TRBJ2-5; D remains ambiguous. The CDR3 is 13 amino acids. V gave up 0 bases and J gave up 2 bases, with 4 bases separating them. Germline CDR1 SEHNR, CDR2 FQNEAQ (reference sequence). The CDR3 coding sequence is TGTGCCAGCAGCTTAGCCCTACAAGAGACCCAGTACTTC. Protein: CASSLALQETQYF.

The table lists this clone with a count of one. V and J are TRBV27 and TRBJ1-6, with D perhaps TRBD1 (6 bases). Per germline, CDR1 MNHEY and CDR2 SMNVEV (reference sequence). The CDR3 loop spans 15 amino acids. Between the trimmed V and J ends, which lost 6 bases and 5 bases, there was a span of 14 bases. The CDR3 loop reads CASSVRGPDNSPLHF. The DNA of the CDR3 is TGTGCCAGCAGCGTCAGGGGTCCGGATAATTCACCCCTCCACTTT.

The rearrangement links TRBV15 to TRBJ1-3; 9 positions agree with TRBD1. This CDR3 region has 18 residues. V dropped 2 bases and J dropped 1; count of bases not matched to a gene: 9. CDR1 is LNHNV, CDR2 YYDKDF, per germline (reference sequence). CDR3 region: CATSRHHTGTGSGNTIYF. The DNA for the CDR3 is TGTGCCACCAGCAGACACCATACCGGGACAGGGTCTGGAAACACCATATATTTT.

The chain joins TRBV2 to TRBJ2-7, with 12 nucleotides matching TRBD2. The CDR3 totals 14 residues. The V gene's germline CDR1 is SNHLY and CDR2 FYNNEI. Trimming cost V 8 bases and J 6 bases; bases outside gene matches: 8. CDR3 bases: TGTGCCAGCGCTTTCACTAGCGGGAGGATCGAGCAGTACTTC. This translates into CASAFTSGRIEQYF. The full variable domain, rest sourced from reference TRBV2 and TRBJ2-7, is EPEVTQTPSHQVTQMGQEVILRCVPISNHLYFYWYRQILGQKVEFLVSFYNNEISEKSEIFDDQFSVERPDGSNFTLKIRSTKLEDSAMYFCASAFTSGRIEQYFGPGTRLTVT.

This clone has only one observation. This chain connects TRBV7-9 to TRBJ1-2, with 9 bases fitting TRBD1. Germline CDR1 SEHNR, CDR2 FQNEAQ (reference sequence). V shed 5 bases and J 2 bases; nucleotides not matched to a gene: 6. This CDR3 comprises 15 residues. The CDR3, as DNA: TGTGCCAGCAGCGGACAGGGGAGGGGAAACTATGGCTACACCTTC. Its protein product is CASSGQGRGNYGYTF.